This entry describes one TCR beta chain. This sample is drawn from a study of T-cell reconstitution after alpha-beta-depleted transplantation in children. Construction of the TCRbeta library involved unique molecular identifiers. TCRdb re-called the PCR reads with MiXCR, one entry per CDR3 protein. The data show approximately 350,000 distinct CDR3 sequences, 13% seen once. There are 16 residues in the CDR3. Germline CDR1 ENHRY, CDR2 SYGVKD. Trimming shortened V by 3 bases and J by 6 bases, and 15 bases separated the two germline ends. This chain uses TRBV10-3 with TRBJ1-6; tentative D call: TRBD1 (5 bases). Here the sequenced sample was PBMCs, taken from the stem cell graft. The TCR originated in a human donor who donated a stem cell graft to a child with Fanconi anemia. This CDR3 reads CAISDELRVPNSPLHF. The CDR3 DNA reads TGTGCCATCAGTGATGAACTCAGGGTTCCTAATTCACCCCTCCACTTT.